This TCR beta chain was profiled in a study of T cells in Graves' hyperthyroidism and ophthalmopathy. Per germline, CDR1 DFQATT and CDR2 SNEGSKA (reference sequence). This CDR3 has 13 amino acids. Trimming removed 5 bases from V and 5 bases from J; junction bases left unmatched: 4. Authors of the study amplified TCR beta CDR3 regions from RNA transcripts. Using the HTBI primer set, a first-round RT-PCR was run on the TCR CDR3. A single record per CDR3 protein comes from TCRdb applying MiXCR to the multiplex PCR reads. The sample gives roughly 600,000 distinct CDR3 sequences, around 15% of which show up once; about an eighth is in the top ten. This clonotype was picked up many times.

The sample was blood. The J gene is TRBJ2-2, the V gene TRBV20-1; TRBD1 matches at 8 bases. This receptor was taken from a woman between 45 and 60 years old with Graves' ophthalmopathy. CDR3 sequence (DNA): TGCAGTGCTCGGGGACAGGTGACCGGGGAGCTGTTTTTT. As protein: CSARGQVTGELFF.